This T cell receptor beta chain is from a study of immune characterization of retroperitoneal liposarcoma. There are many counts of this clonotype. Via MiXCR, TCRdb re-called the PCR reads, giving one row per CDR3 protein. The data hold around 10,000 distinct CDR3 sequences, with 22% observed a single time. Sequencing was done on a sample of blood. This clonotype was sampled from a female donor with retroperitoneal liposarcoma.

The DNA for the CDR3 is TGTGCCAGCAGCCCCCGAACCTTCCGGGGTACCGGAGACACTGAAGCTTTCTTT. This encodes CASSPRTFRGTGDTEAFF. The chain employs TRBV11-2 and TRBJ1-1; no clear D gene. Trimming cost V 5 bases and J 3 bases, with 25 bases left between them. The germline V gene encodes CDR1 SGHAT and CDR2 FQNNGV. This CDR3 contains 18 residues.